Presented here are 29 T cell receptor beta chains from one specimen sequenced in a study of beta chain features in type 1 diabetes. Broader study findings: Moderate yet significant TCRB CDR3 shortening was seen in Type 1 diabetes patients in all four CD4+ subsets.

These TCRs' antigens remain unknown. What was sequenced were expressed TCRB transcripts, since all of the isolated RNA had been reverse transcribed. Some clones are missing from TCRdb's copy, which holds only in-frame ones; the method was immunoSEQ multiplex PCR. In the table there are roughly 240,000 clones, 24% of which are singletons. The source material was naive CD4+ T cells from blood. These receptors were taken from a woman in her thirties with type 1 diabetes.

This clone appeared a few times. This chain links TRBV4-1 with TRBJ2-5; D is undetermined. The CDR3 has 13 amino acids. Germline V CDR1 and CDR2: MGHRA, YSYEKL. V lost 2 bases, J lost 2 bases, and 6 bases lay in between. CDR3 loop: CASSQPVQETQYF. CDR3 coding DNA: TGCGCCAGCAGCCAACCGGTACAAGAGACCCAGTACTTC.

V usage is TRBV28 and J usage is TRBJ2-3; 11 nucleotides match TRBD2. The ends lost 3 bases at V and 2 bases at J; junction bases unmatched: 13. The CDR3 totals 19 residues. Germline V gives CDR1 MDHEN, CDR2 SYDVKM. CDR3 protein: CASSFRTSGPDAFTDTQYF. In nucleotides, the CDR3 is TGTGCCAGCAGTTTTAGGACTAGCGGGCCGGATGCTTTCACAGATACGCAGTATTTT.

The chain couples TRBV6-5 to TRBJ2-7, with a weak D call TRBD1 (5 bases). Germline V gives CDR1 MNHEY, CDR2 SVGAGI. The CDR3 has 15 amino acids. Trimming shortened V by 0 bases and J by 1 base, and 10 bases separated the two germline ends. DNA of the CDR3: TGTGCCAGCAGTTACTCGACAGCCCTTTCCTACGAGCAGTACTTC. This sequence encodes CASSYSTALSYEQYF.

This clone was observed a few times. The chain joins TRBV18 to TRBJ2-7, with D possibly being TRBD1 (6 bases). Looked up from germline, CDR1 is KGHSH and CDR2 is LQKENI. V dropped 3 bases and J dropped 5 bases, with 14 bases sitting between them. CDR3 length: 14 amino acids. For the CDR3, the DNA is TGTGCCAGCTCACCTACACGTGGGGGCCACGAGCAGTACTTC. This encodes CASSPTRGGHEQYF.

The chain has TRBV6-1 and TRBJ2-7; 8 nucleotides line up with TRBD2. Germline lookup yields CDR1 MNHNS and CDR2 SASEGT. V trimming: 5 bases; J trimming: 3 bases; junction bases outside the gene matches: 6. This CDR3 contains 14 residues. The CDR3 nucleotides are TGTGCCAGCAGTTATACCGGGACTAGCTACGAGCAGTACTTC. Encoded protein: CASSYTGTSYEQYF.

The chain links TRBV9 to TRBJ2-1; the match to TRBD2 covers 8 bases. This CDR3 has 15 amino acids. Germline V gene sequence: CDR1 SGDLS, CDR2 YYNGEE. The V segment lost 3 bases and the J segment 6 bases; nucleotides outside the gene matches: 8. The CDR3 nucleotides are TGTGCCAGCAGCGCTAGCGGGCCTACCACCAATGAGCAGTTCTTC. Translated: CASSASGPTTNEQFF.

The chain has TRBV30 and TRBJ1-3; D unresolved. Germline CDR1 is GTSNPN and CDR2 is SVGIG (reference sequence). This CDR3 is 12 amino acids long. Trimming stripped 2 bases from V and 3 bases from J, with 5 bases between. Written as DNA, the CDR3 is TGTGCCTGGAGTTCCCTTGGAAACACCATATATTTT. Encoded protein: CAWSSLGNTIYF.

The genes are TRBV9 and TRBJ1-1; 8 bases agree with TRBD1. CDR1 SGDLS and CDR2 YYNGEE come from the germline V gene. V was pared by 0 bases and J by 11 bases, with 3 bases of the junction left unmatched. The CDR3 covers 12 residues. The CDR3 DNA reads TGTGCCAGCAGCGTAGTCAGGGGGCATGCTTTCTTT. Amino acids: CASSVVRGHAFF.

This sequence joins TRBV7-3 and TRBJ2-2; D unresolved. The CDR3 extends over 13 amino acids. V lost 2 bases and J lost 5, with 6 bases in between. CDR1 SGHTA and CDR2 FQGTGA come from the germline V gene. The CDR3 bases are TGTGCCAGCAGCTTACTTTCGACCGGGGAGCTGTTTTTT. Residues: CASSLLSTGELFF.

The chain combines TRBV5-1 with TRBJ2-3; D is unclear. Germline CDR1 is SGHRS and CDR2 is YFSETQ. V was clipped by 0 bases and J by 2 bases, with 7 bases between them. This CDR3 is built from 14 residues. The CDR3 DNA reads TGCGCCAGCAGCTTGGGGCCTCTCACAGATACGCAGTATTTT. Its translation: CASSLGPLTDTQYF.

This clone has only a few counts. The rearrangement uses TRBV2 and TRBJ1-4; D is possibly TRBD1 (5 bases). The CDR3 covers 13 residues. V was cut by 3 bases and J by 7 bases, with 9 bases left in between. The germline V gene encodes CDR1 SNHLY and CDR2 FYNNEI. The CDR3 DNA is TGTGCCAGCAGTGATGATAGGGGTGAAAAACTGTTTTTT. Amino acids: CASSDDRGEKLFF. Using reference TRBV2 and TRBJ1-4 for the parts outside the CDR3, the full variable domain is EPEVTQTPSHQVTQMGQEVILRCVPISNHLYFYWYRQILGQKVEFLVSFYNNEISEKSEIFDDQFSVERPDGSNFTLKIRSTKLEDSAMYFCASSDDRGEKLFFGSGTQLSVL.

This clone was picked up a small number of times. The gene calls are TRBV18 and TRBJ1-4, with 9 bases lining up with TRBD1. Germline loops: CDR1 KGHSH, CDR2 LQKENI. The CDR3 covers 20 residues. J was trimmed by 0 bases and V by 2 bases; bases with no gene match: 13. CDR3 DNA sequence: TGTGCCAGCTCACCAGACAGGGGGATTCCTTTCTCCTCAACTAATGAAAAACTGTTTTTT. The encoded protein is CASSPDRGIPFSSTNEKLFF. Full variable domain (outside the CDR3, taken from reference TRBV18 and TRBJ1-4): NAGVMQNPRHLVRRRGQEARLRCSPMKGHSHVYWYRQLPEEGLKFMVYLQKENIIDESGMPKERFSAEFPKEGPSILRIQQVVRGDSAAYFCASSPDRGIPFSSTNEKLFFGSGTQLSVL.

This clone has only a few counts. J is TRBJ2-1 and V is TRBV10-3; TRBD2 aligns across 8 bases. J was trimmed by 6 bases and V by 6 bases; bases with no gene match: 7. This CDR3 comprises 14 residues. The germline gives CDR1 ENHRY, CDR2 SYGVKD. CDR3 nucleotide sequence: TGTGCCATCAGCCCACTTGCGGGAGGCAATGAGCAGTTCTTC. As protein: CAISPLAGGNEQFF.

The chain couples TRBV2 to TRBJ2-5, with 13 nucleotides matching TRBD2. CDR3 size: 14 residues. CDR1 is SNHLY, CDR2 FYNNEI, per germline. V dropped 6 bases and J dropped 7; count of bases not matched to a gene: 5. The CDR3: CASSPRTSGGTQYF. CDR3 coding DNA: TGTGCCAGCAGCCCTCGGACTAGCGGGGGGACCCAGTACTTC.

This clone appeared a few times. The chain recombines TRBV30 with TRBJ1-2; TRBD1 agrees at 9 bases. CDR1 is GTSNPN, CDR2 SVGIG, per germline (reference sequence). V trimming: 2 bases; J trimming: 5 bases; junction bases outside the gene matches: 12. The CDR3 extends over 16 amino acids. CDR3 sequence: CAWSRTGVFQGYGYTF. The CDR3 DNA sequence: TGTGCCTGGAGTCGGACAGGGGTTTTTCAGGGTTATGGCTACACCTTC. Drawing the rest from reference TRBV30 and TRBJ1-2, the complete variable domain is SQTIHQWPATLVQPVGSPLSLECTVEGTSNPNLYWYRQAAGRGLQLLFYSVGIGQISSEVPQNLSASRPQDRQFILSSKKLLLSDSGFYLCAWSRTGVFQGYGYTFGSGTRLTVV.

J is TRBJ2-1 and V is TRBV11-2; D is perhaps TRBD2 (5 bases). Germline V lookup: CDR1 SGHAT, CDR2 FQNNGV. The CDR3 loop spans 12 amino acids. V lost 2 bases and J 10 bases, leaving 9 bases between the germline ends. The CDR3 reads CASSLRSVEQFF. In nucleotides, the CDR3 is TGTGCCAGCAGCTTACGTAGCGTGGAGCAGTTCTTC.

The table lists this clone with a few counts. The V call is TRBV30, the J call TRBJ1-3; 9 positions agree with TRBD1. The CDR3 runs to 14 residues. Germline V CDR1 and CDR2: GTSNPN, SVGIG (reference sequence). The V segment lost 3 bases and the J segment 8 bases; nucleotides outside the gene matches: 8. The CDR3 spells CAWRSQGAVDTIYF. For the CDR3, the DNA is TGTGCCTGGAGGTCACAGGGGGCTGTAGACACCATATATTTT.

This clone was recorded a few times. The V and J genes are TRBV5-1 and TRBJ1-4; D gene unclear. CDR3 length: 11 residues. From germline, CDR1 is SGHRS and CDR2 YFSETQ. Trimming shortened V by 4 bases and J by 8 bases, and 6 bases separated the two germline ends. This CDR3 is CASSRGEKLFF. The CDR3 DNA is TGCGCCAGCAGCCGAGGAGAAAAACTGTTTTTT.

This clone was counted between two and nine times. V is TRBV5-1 and J is TRBJ2-7; a possible D gene is TRBD1 (6 bases). Germline V gives CDR1 SGHRS, CDR2 YFSETQ. This CDR3 is built from 15 residues. Trimming left V 0 bases short and J 6 bases short, with 16 bases between. This CDR3 reads CASSLADRQGIEQYF. Here the CDR3 DNA reads TGCGCCAGCAGCTTGGCCGATCGGCAGGGGATCGAGCAGTACTTC.

The chain recombines TRBV19 with TRBJ2-5, with 11 bases identical to TRBD2. The CDR3 sequence is 15 residues long. Germline V gene data show CDR1 as LNHDA and CDR2 as SQIVND (reference sequence). With 3 bases clipped from V and 6 bases from J, the junction kept 6 bases outside the gene matches. The CDR3 sequence is CASSILAGGPKTQYF. CDR3 sequence (DNA): TGTGCCAGTAGTATCTTAGCGGGAGGGCCGAAGACCCAGTACTTC.

This chain joins TRBV28 and TRBJ2-7; possibly TRBD2 for D (6 bases). Germline V gene sequence: CDR1 MDHEN, CDR2 SYDVKM. The CDR3 is 11 residues long. V was clipped by 11 bases and J by 2 bases, with 10 bases between them. CDR3 loop: CACASAYEQYF. The CDR3, as DNA: TGTGCCTGCGCTAGCGCCTACGAGCAGTACTTC.

J is TRBJ1-4 and V is TRBV7-9, with 9 bases fitting TRBD1. Unmatched junction bases numbered 6, after V lost 5 bases and J lost 8 bases. Germline assignment: CDR1 SEHNR and CDR2 FQNEAQ (reference sequence). The CDR3 length is 14 residues. CDR3 DNA sequence: TGTGCCAGCAGCCAGGGACAGGGACGGGAAAAACTGTTTTTT. Its translation is CASSQGQGREKLFF.

The chain is built from TRBV7-9 and TRBJ2-1; 14 positions agree with TRBD2. V trimming: 6 bases; J trimming: 5 bases; junction bases outside the gene matches: 12. The CDR3 covers 18 residues. CDR1 and CDR2 (germline): SEHNR, FQNEAQ (reference sequence). The CDR3: CASSQSGTSGSRNNEQFF. The CDR3 DNA sequence: TGTGCCAGCAGTCAGTCCGGGACTAGCGGGAGTAGGAACAATGAGCAGTTCTTC.

This clone was seen only a few times. The chain links TRBV9 to TRBJ2-3, with D possibly TRBD1 on 6 matching bases. V lost 4 bases and J 5 bases, leaving 14 bases between the germline ends. Germline V gives CDR1 SGDLS, CDR2 YYNGEE. This CDR3 comprises 14 residues. The CDR3 DNA follows: TGTGCCAGCAGCACACAGGGTGGGGGAGATACGCAGTATTTT. Translating gives CASSTQGGGDTQYF.

This clone was picked up a small number of times. The chain uses TRBV7-3 and TRBJ2-7; possible D gene TRBD1, 6 bases. The ends were cut back, 2 bases at V and 6 bases at J, with 11 bases in the middle. The CDR3 runs to 13 residues. From germline, CDR1 is SGHTA and CDR2 FQGTGA. In DNA form, the CDR3 reads TGTGCCAGCAGCTTACAGGGGATGTCCGAGCAGTACTTC. It yields the protein CASSLQGMSEQYF.

This clone was detected only once. This sequence joins TRBV19 and TRBJ2-7; D gene uncertain. V lost 1 base and J 3 bases, leaving 13 bases between the germline ends. There are 15 residues in the CDR3. Germline CDR1 LNHDA, CDR2 SQIVND (reference sequence). CDR3 in DNA: TGTGCCAGTAGTATAGGAGGAACCTTCGGCTACGAGCAGTACTTC. Translating it yields CASSIGGTFGYEQYF.

This clone was seen only once. This chain links TRBV5-1 with TRBJ1-2; no clear D. CDR1 is SGHRS, CDR2 YFSETQ, per germline. The V end lost 0 bases, the J end lost 0 bases, and 6 bases lay between the germline ends. The CDR3 covers 14 residues. CDR3 amino acids: CASSLAGSNYGYTF. In nucleotides, the CDR3 is TGCGCCAGCAGCTTGGCGGGTTCTAACTATGGCTACACCTTC.

The CDR3 loop is CAWRVYATRGVGPEQYF. Written as DNA, the CDR3 is TGTGCCTGGAGAGTTTACGCAACCAGGGGAGTAGGGCCCGAGCAGTACTTC. The chain is built from TRBV30 and TRBJ2-7; tentative D call: TRBD1 (6 bases). Germline CDR1 is GTSNPN and CDR2 is SVGIG (reference sequence). The CDR3 consists of 17 residues. V dropped 3 bases and J dropped 6 bases, with 27 bases sitting between them.

The table lists this clone with a few counts. The V gene is TRBV7-2, the J gene TRBJ2-1; 10 nucleotides align to TRBD2. The CDR3 contains 14 residues. CDR1 SGHTA and CDR2 FQGNSA come from the germline V gene. Trimming took 7 bases from V and 5 from J; bases not matched to a gene: 5. The CDR3 sequence is CASTQREGNNEQFF. DNA for the CDR3: TGTGCCAGCACCCAGCGGGAGGGAAACAATGAGCAGTTCTTC.